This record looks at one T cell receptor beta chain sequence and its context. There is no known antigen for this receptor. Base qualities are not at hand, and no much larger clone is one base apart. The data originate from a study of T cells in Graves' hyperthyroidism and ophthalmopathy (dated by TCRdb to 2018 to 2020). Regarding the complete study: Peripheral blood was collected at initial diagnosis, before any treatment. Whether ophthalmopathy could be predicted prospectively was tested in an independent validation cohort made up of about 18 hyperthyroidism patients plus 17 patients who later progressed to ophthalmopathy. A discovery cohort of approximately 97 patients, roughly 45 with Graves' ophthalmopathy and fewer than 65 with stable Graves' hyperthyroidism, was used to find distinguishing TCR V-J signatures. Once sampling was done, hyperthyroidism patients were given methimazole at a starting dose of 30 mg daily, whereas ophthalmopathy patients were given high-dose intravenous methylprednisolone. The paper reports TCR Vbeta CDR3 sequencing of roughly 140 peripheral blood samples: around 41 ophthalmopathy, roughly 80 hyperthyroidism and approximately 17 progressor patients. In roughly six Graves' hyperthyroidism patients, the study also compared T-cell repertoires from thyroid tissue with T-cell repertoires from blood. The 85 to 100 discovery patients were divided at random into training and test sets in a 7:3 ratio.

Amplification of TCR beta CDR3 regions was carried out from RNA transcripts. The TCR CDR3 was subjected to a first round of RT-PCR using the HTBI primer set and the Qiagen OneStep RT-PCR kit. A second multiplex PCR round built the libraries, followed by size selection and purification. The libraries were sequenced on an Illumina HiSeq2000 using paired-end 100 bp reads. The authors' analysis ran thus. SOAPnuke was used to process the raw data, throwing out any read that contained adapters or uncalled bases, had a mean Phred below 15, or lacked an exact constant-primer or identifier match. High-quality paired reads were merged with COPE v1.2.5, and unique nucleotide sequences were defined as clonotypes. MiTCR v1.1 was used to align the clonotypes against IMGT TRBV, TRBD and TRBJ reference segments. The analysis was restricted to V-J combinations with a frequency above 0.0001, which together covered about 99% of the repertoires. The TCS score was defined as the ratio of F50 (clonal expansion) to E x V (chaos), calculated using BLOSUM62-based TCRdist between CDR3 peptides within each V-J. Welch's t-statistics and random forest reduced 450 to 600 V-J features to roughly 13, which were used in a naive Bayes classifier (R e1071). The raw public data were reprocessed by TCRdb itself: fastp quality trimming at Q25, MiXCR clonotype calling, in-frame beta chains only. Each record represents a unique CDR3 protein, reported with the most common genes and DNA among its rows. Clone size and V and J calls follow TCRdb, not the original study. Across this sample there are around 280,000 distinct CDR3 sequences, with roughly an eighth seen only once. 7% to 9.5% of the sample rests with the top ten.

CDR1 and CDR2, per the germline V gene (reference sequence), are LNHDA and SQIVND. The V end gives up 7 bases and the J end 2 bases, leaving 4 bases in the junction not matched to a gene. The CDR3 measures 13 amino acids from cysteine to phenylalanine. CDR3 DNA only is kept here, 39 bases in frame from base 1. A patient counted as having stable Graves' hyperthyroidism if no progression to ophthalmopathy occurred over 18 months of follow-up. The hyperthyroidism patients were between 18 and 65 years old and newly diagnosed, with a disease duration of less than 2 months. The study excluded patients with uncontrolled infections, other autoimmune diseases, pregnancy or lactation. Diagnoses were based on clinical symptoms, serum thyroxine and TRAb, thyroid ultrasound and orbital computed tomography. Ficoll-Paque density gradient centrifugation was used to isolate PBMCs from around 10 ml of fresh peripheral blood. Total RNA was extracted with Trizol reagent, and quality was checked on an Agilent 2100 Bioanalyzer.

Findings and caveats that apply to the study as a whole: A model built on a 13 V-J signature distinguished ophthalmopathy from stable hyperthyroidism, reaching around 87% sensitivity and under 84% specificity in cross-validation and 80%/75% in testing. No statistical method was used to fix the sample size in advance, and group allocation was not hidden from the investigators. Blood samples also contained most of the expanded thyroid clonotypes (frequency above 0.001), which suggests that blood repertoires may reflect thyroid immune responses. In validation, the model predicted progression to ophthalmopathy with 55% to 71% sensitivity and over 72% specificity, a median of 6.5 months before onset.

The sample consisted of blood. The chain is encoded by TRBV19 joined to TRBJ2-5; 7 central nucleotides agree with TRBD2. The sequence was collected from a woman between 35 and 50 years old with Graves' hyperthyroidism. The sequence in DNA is TGTGCCAGTATGGGACTAACTCAAGAGACCCAGTACTTC. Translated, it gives CASMGLTQETQYF.